The rows below give T cell receptor beta chains drawn from one sample of a study of beta chain features in type 1 diabetes. Libraries were prepared by immunoSEQ multiplex PCR; TCRdb keeps only in-frame clonotypes and omits some of them. In the table there are about 370,000 clones, about 15% of which are singletons. The sequencing sample was made of naive CD4+ T cells from blood. The receptors shown here come from a woman aged 18-29 years in good health. CDR3s include the opening cysteine and the closing phenylalanine or tryptophan. Fields, in order: J gene, D gene, V gene, clone size, CDR3 protein, CDR3 DNA. A D gene is named only where the DNA matches it firmly. Part of the rows lack a size; the others show once, few, many or a class for expanded clones.

j_call: TRBJ2-6
d_call: -
v_call: TRBV29-1
clone_size: few
cdr3_aa: CSVDTGHHSGANVLTF
cdr3_nt: TGCAGCGTTGACACGGGACACCACTCTGGGGCCAACGTCCTGACTTTC

j_call: TRBJ2-5
d_call: TRBD2
v_call: TRBV29-1
clone_size: few
cdr3_aa: CSVGGRADETQYF
cdr3_nt: TGCAGCGTTGGAGGGAGGGCCGATGAGACCCAGTACTTC

j_call: TRBJ2-7
d_call: TRBD1
v_call: TRBV7-8
clone_size: -
cdr3_aa: CASSFNRGAQDEQYF
cdr3_nt: TGTGCCAGCAGCTTCAACAGGGGGGCCCAGGACGAGCAGTACTTC

j_call: TRBJ2-3
d_call: -
v_call: TRBV28
clone_size: few
cdr3_aa: CASSSPPTDTQYF
cdr3_nt: TGTGCCAGCAGTTCTCCCCCCACAGATACGCAGTATTTT

j_call: TRBJ2-1
d_call: TRBD2
v_call: TRBV11-2
clone_size: -
cdr3_aa: CASSLGIGREGQFF
cdr3_nt: TGTGCCAGCAGCTTAGGGATTGGGCGGGAGGGGCAGTTCTTC

j_call: TRBJ2-3
d_call: TRBD1
v_call: TRBV27
clone_size: few
cdr3_aa: CASSGTGFSTQYF
cdr3_nt: TGTGCCAGCAGTGGGACAGGGTTTAGTACGCAGTATTTT

j_call: TRBJ2-7
d_call: TRBD2
v_call: TRBV4-1
clone_size: -
cdr3_aa: CASSQGRAGGDEQYF
cdr3_nt: TGCGCCAGCAGCCAAGGTAGAGCGGGAGGGGACGAGCAGTACTTC

j_call: TRBJ2-7
d_call: -
v_call: TRBV28
clone_size: few
cdr3_aa: CASSPPKLAGEQYF
cdr3_nt: TGTGCCAGCAGTCCACCCAAACTAGCCGGAGAGCAGTACTTC

j_call: TRBJ2-7
d_call: TRBD2
v_call: TRBV5-1
clone_size: few
cdr3_aa: CASSLVAGAYEQYF
cdr3_nt: TGCGCCAGCAGCTTGGTAGCGGGGGCCTACGAGCAGTACTTC

j_call: TRBJ2-7
d_call: -
v_call: TRBV2
clone_size: few
cdr3_aa: CASSEESYEQYF
cdr3_nt: TGTGCCAGCAGTGAAGAGAGCTACGAGCAGTACTTC

j_call: TRBJ2-1
d_call: -
v_call: TRBV25-1
clone_size: few
cdr3_aa: CASSESTSADEQFF
cdr3_nt: TGTGCCAGCAGTGAATCGACCAGCGCCGATGAGCAGTTCTTC

j_call: TRBJ1-3
d_call: TRBD1
v_call: TRBV27
clone_size: few
cdr3_aa: CASSSTGAGGNTIYF
cdr3_nt: TGTGCCAGCAGTTCGACAGGGGCGGGTGGAAACACCATATATTTT

j_call: TRBJ2-3
d_call: TRBD2
v_call: TRBV30
clone_size: -
cdr3_aa: CAWSKGLAGVTDTQYF
cdr3_nt: TGTGCCTGGTCTAAAGGACTAGCGGGAGTTACGGATACGCAGTATTTT

j_call: TRBJ1-1
d_call: -
v_call: TRBV13
clone_size: few
cdr3_aa: CASSWRTEAFF
cdr3_nt: TGTGCCAGCAGCTGGAGGACTGAAGCTTTCTTT

j_call: TRBJ2-1
d_call: TRBD2
v_call: TRBV9
clone_size: few
cdr3_aa: CASSVYPVTSGRTSYNEQFF
cdr3_nt: TGTGCCAGCAGCGTATACCCTGTGACTAGCGGGAGGACCTCCTACAATGAGCAGTTCTTC

j_call: TRBJ2-4
d_call: -
v_call: TRBV30
clone_size: -
cdr3_aa: CAHTFGGQRGNIQYF
cdr3_nt: TGTGCCCACACCTTCGGGGGGCAGAGGGGAAACATTCAGTACTTC

j_call: TRBJ2-3
d_call: TRBD2
v_call: TRBV7-9
clone_size: few
cdr3_aa: CASSLGLAGGTDTQYF
cdr3_nt: TGTGCCAGCAGCTTAGGACTAGCGGGAGGAACGGATACGCAGTATTTT

j_call: TRBJ2-3
d_call: TRBD2
v_call: TRBV6-4
clone_size: few
cdr3_aa: CASSPLAASTDTQYF
cdr3_nt: TGTGCCAGCAGTCCACTAGCGGCTAGCACAGATACGCAGTATTTT

j_call: TRBJ2-3
d_call: TRBD2
v_call: TRBV7-9
clone_size: few
cdr3_aa: CASSRVLAGVGDTQYF
cdr3_nt: TGTGCCAGCAGCAGAGTACTAGCGGGAGTTGGAGATACGCAGTATTTT

j_call: TRBJ2-2
d_call: TRBD2
v_call: TRBV9
clone_size: few
cdr3_aa: CASNTLASAGELFF
cdr3_nt: TGTGCCAGCAATACACTAGCGTCCGCCGGGGAGCTGTTTTTT

j_call: TRBJ1-2
d_call: TRBD1
v_call: TRBV7-2
clone_size: -
cdr3_aa: CASSRDRENGYTF
cdr3_nt: TGTGCCAGCAGCCGGGACAGGGAAAATGGCTACACCTTC

j_call: TRBJ2-5
d_call: -
v_call: TRBV2
clone_size: -
cdr3_aa: CASITGVGETQYF
cdr3_nt: TGTGCCAGCATCACGGGAGTGGGGGAGACCCAGTACTTC

j_call: TRBJ2-1
d_call: -
v_call: TRBV7-7
clone_size: -
cdr3_aa: CASSLDHSNNEQFF
cdr3_nt: TGTGCTAGCAGCTTAGATCACAGTAACAATGAGCAGTTCTTC

j_call: TRBJ2-7
d_call: -
v_call: TRBV30
clone_size: -
cdr3_aa: CAWRLARHEQYF
cdr3_nt: TGTGCCTGGAGACTAGCCCGTCACGAGCAGTACTTC

j_call: TRBJ2-3
d_call: TRBD1
v_call: TRBV25-1
clone_size: few
cdr3_aa: CASSMTGYTDTQYF
cdr3_nt: TGTGCCAGCAGCATGACAGGGTACACAGATACGCAGTATTTT

j_call: TRBJ2-3
d_call: TRBD1
v_call: TRBV7-7
clone_size: few
cdr3_aa: CASSPDRVADTQYF
cdr3_nt: TGTGCCAGCAGCCCGGACAGGGTAGCGGATACGCAGTATTTT

j_call: TRBJ2-2
d_call: -
v_call: TRBV5-1
clone_size: -
cdr3_aa: CASSLVPITGELFF
cdr3_nt: TGCGCCAGCAGCTTGGTTCCCATCACCGGGGAGCTGTTTTTT

j_call: TRBJ1-4
d_call: -
v_call: TRBV30
clone_size: -
cdr3_aa: CAWSSATNEKLFF
cdr3_nt: TGTGCCTGGAGTTCAGCAACTAATGAAAAACTGTTTTTT

j_call: TRBJ1-2
d_call: TRBD1
v_call: TRBV4-3
clone_size: -
cdr3_aa: CASSQVGTGSNERYGYTF
cdr3_nt: TGCGCCAGCAGCCAGGTGGGGACAGGGAGTAACGAACGATATGGCTACACCTTC

j_call: TRBJ1-5
d_call: TRBD1
v_call: TRBV28
clone_size: few
cdr3_aa: CASSTPTGGNQPQHF
cdr3_nt: TGTGCCAGCAGTACCCCGACAGGGGGGAATCAGCCCCAGCATTTT

j_call: TRBJ1-4
d_call: -
v_call: TRBV29-1
clone_size: few
cdr3_aa: CSVGVQANEKLFF
cdr3_nt: TGCAGCGTTGGCGTACAGGCTAATGAAAAACTGTTTTTT

j_call: TRBJ2-5
d_call: TRBD2
v_call: TRBV7-3
clone_size: few
cdr3_aa: CASSLSGTSGPKETQYF
cdr3_nt: TGTGCCAGCAGCCTGTCCGGGACTAGCGGGCCCAAAGAGACCCAGTACTTC

j_call: TRBJ2-5
d_call: -
v_call: TRBV15
clone_size: few
cdr3_aa: CATSSATSGTQYF
cdr3_nt: TGTGCCACCAGCAGCGCCACCAGCGGGACCCAGTACTTC

j_call: TRBJ2-1
d_call: TRBD2
v_call: TRBV30
clone_size: few
cdr3_aa: CAWRGPGGGFHNEQFF
cdr3_nt: TGTGCCTGGAGGGGCCCCGGGGGAGGGTTCCACAATGAGCAGTTCTTC

j_call: TRBJ2-2
d_call: TRBD2
v_call: TRBV7-3
clone_size: -
cdr3_aa: CASSFSGRGTGELFF
cdr3_nt: TGTGCCAGCAGCTTTAGCGGGAGAGGCACCGGGGAGCTGTTTTTT

j_call: TRBJ2-3
d_call: TRBD2
v_call: TRBV11-2
clone_size: -
cdr3_aa: CASSYRTSGSPEDTQYF
cdr3_nt: TGTGCCAGCAGCTACCGGACTAGCGGGAGTCCAGAAGATACGCAGTATTTT

j_call: TRBJ1-5
d_call: -
v_call: TRBV5-4
clone_size: -
cdr3_aa: CASSLPPGEPQHF
cdr3_nt: TGTGCCAGCAGCTTACCGCCGGGGGAGCCCCAGCATTTT

j_call: TRBJ2-7
d_call: TRBD1
v_call: TRBV28
clone_size: few
cdr3_aa: CASSFQFSGTGSYEQYF
cdr3_nt: TGTGCCAGCAGTTTTCAGTTCTCCGGGACAGGTTCCTACGAGCAGTACTTC

j_call: TRBJ2-6
d_call: -
v_call: TRBV28
clone_size: -
cdr3_aa: CASLVGGGTGANVLTF
cdr3_nt: TGTGCCAGCCTTGTCGGGGGAGGAACTGGGGCCAACGTCCTGACTTTC

j_call: TRBJ2-7
d_call: TRBD1
v_call: TRBV5-1
clone_size: -
cdr3_aa: CASGRDSIYDEQYF
cdr3_nt: TGCGCCAGCGGCCGGGACAGCATTTACGACGAGCAGTACTTC

j_call: TRBJ2-7
d_call: -
v_call: TRBV2
clone_size: few
cdr3_aa: CASSEAEYEQYF
cdr3_nt: TGTGCCAGCAGTGAAGCCGAGTACGAGCAGTACTTC

j_call: TRBJ1-4
d_call: -
v_call: TRBV29-1
clone_size: few
cdr3_aa: CSVGGRTNEKLFF
cdr3_nt: TGCAGCGTTGGAGGGAGGACTAATGAAAAACTGTTTTTT

j_call: TRBJ1-5
d_call: -
v_call: TRBV5-1
clone_size: few
cdr3_aa: CASSPSGGYNQPQHF
cdr3_nt: TGCGCCAGCAGCCCGAGTGGGGGGTACAATCAGCCCCAGCATTTT

j_call: TRBJ1-5
d_call: -
v_call: TRBV27
clone_size: -
cdr3_aa: CASSPGQAQPQHF
cdr3_nt: TGTGCCAGCAGTCCAGGGCAAGCCCAGCCCCAGCATTTT

j_call: TRBJ2-6
d_call: -
v_call: TRBV4-3
clone_size: -
cdr3_aa: CASSQDRGSPGANVLTF
cdr3_nt: TGCGCCAGCAGCCAAGATCGGGGGTCCCCTGGGGCCAACGTCCTGACTTTC

j_call: TRBJ1-2
d_call: TRBD1
v_call: TRBV11-1
clone_size: few
cdr3_aa: CASSLARDRRNYGYTF
cdr3_nt: TGTGCCAGCAGCTTAGCGCGGGACAGGCGTAACTATGGCTACACCTTC

j_call: TRBJ2-1
d_call: TRBD1
v_call: TRBV7-9
clone_size: -
cdr3_aa: CASSLETGANEQFF
cdr3_nt: TGTGCCAGCAGCTTAGAGACAGGGGCCAATGAGCAGTTCTTC

j_call: TRBJ1-1
d_call: TRBD1
v_call: TRBV7-9
clone_size: -
cdr3_aa: CASSLGQGDTEAFF
cdr3_nt: TGTGCCAGCAGCTTAGGACAGGGAGACACTGAAGCTTTCTTT

j_call: TRBJ1-5
d_call: -
v_call: TRBV5-8
clone_size: -
cdr3_aa: CASSFQGRQPQHF
cdr3_nt: TGTGCCAGCAGTTTTCAGGGTAGACAGCCCCAGCATTTT

j_call: TRBJ2-3
d_call: TRBD1
v_call: TRBV19
clone_size: -
cdr3_aa: CASSPWDRVPDTQYF
cdr3_nt: TGTGCCAGTAGTCCCTGGGACAGGGTCCCAGATACGCAGTATTTT

j_call: TRBJ2-7
d_call: -
v_call: TRBV5-8
clone_size: few
cdr3_aa: CASSLGLLYEQYF
cdr3_nt: TGTGCCAGCAGCCTGGGACTCTTATACGAGCAGTACTTC

j_call: TRBJ1-5
d_call: -
v_call: TRBV30
clone_size: -
cdr3_aa: CAWSVRGRQPQHF
cdr3_nt: TGTGCCTGGAGTGTACGGGGGAGGCAGCCCCAGCATTTT

j_call: TRBJ2-7
d_call: TRBD2
v_call: TRBV5-1
clone_size: few
cdr3_aa: CASSLRPAGEYGEQYF
cdr3_nt: TGCGCCAGCAGTCTGCGGCCAGCGGGAGAGTATGGCGAGCAGTACTTC

j_call: TRBJ2-1
d_call: TRBD1
v_call: TRBV7-2
clone_size: -
cdr3_aa: CASSLEGQYYNEQFF
cdr3_nt: TGTGCCAGCAGCTTAGAGGGACAGTACTACAATGAGCAGTTCTTC

j_call: TRBJ2-3
d_call: -
v_call: TRBV7-6
clone_size: few
cdr3_aa: CASSSRPQGSTDTQYF
cdr3_nt: TGTGCCAGCAGCAGTCGGCCGCAGGGGAGCACAGATACGCAGTATTTT